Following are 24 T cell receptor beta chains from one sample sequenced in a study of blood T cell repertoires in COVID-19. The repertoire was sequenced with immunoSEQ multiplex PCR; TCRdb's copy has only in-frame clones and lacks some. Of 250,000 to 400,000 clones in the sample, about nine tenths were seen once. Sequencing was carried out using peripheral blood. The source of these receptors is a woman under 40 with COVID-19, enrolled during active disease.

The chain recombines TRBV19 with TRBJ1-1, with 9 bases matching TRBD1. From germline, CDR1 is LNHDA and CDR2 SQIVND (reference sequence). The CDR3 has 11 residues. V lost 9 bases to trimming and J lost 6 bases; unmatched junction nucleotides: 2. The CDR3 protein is CASRQGAEAFF. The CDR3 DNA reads TGTGCCAGCAGACAGGGGGCTGAAGCTTTCTTT. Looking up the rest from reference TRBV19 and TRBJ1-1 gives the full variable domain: DGGITQSPKYLFRKEGQNVTLSCEQNLNHDAMYWYRQDPGQGLRLIYYSQIVNDFQKGDIAEGYSVSREKKESFPLTVTSAQKNPTAFYLCASRQGAEAFFGQGTRLTVV.

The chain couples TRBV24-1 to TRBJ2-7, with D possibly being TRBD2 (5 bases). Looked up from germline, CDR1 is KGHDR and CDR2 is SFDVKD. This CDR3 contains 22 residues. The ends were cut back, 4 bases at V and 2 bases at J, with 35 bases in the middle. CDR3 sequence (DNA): TGTGCCACCAGTGACGACTACTCTCGCGGCCCGAGGCAAGTTAATTCAACCTACGAGCAGTACGTC. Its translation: CATSDDYSRGPRQVNSTYEQYV.

CDR3 residues: CASSQESHSRYGYTF. In DNA, the CDR3 is TGTGCCAGCAGCCAAGAATCCCACAGCAGATATGGCTACACCTTC. V usage is TRBV14 and J usage is TRBJ1-2, with no clear D. CDR3 length: 15 amino acids. V dropped 0 bases and J dropped 5 bases, with 13 bases sitting between them. Germline values: CDR1 SGHDN, CDR2 FVKESK.

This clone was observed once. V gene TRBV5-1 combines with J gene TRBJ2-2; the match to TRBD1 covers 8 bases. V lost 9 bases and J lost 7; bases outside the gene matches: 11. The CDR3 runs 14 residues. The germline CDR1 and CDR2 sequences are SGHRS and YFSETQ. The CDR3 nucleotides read TGCGCCACCAAATCGACAGGGGATGGCGGGGAGCTGTTTTTT. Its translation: CATKSTGDGGELFF.

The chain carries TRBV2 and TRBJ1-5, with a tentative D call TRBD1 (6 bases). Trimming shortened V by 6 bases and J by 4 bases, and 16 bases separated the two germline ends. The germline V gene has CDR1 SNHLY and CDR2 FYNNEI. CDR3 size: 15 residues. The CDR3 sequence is CASSSRTGLNQPQHF. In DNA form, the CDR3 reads TGTGCCAGCAGCTCCAGAACAGGGCTAAATCAGCCCCAGCATTTT.

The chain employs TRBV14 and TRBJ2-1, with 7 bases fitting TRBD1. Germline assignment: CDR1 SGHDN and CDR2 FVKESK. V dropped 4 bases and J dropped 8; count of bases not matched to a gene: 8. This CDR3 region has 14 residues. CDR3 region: CASSPANGQDEQFF. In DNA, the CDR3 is TGTGCCAGCAGCCCAGCGAACGGACAGGATGAGCAGTTCTTC.

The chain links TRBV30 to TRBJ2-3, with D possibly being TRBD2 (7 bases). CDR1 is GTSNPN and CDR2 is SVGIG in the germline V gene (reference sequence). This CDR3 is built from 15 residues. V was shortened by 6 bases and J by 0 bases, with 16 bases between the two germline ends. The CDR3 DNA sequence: TGTGCCTGTGGCGGGGAGGGGGGTAGCACAGATACGCAGTATTTT. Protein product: CACGGEGGSTDTQYF. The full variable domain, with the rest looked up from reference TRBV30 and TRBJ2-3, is SQTIHQWPATLVQPVGSPLSLECTVEGTSNPNLYWYRQAAGRGLQLLFYSVGIGQISSEVPQNLSASRPQDRQFILSSKKLLLSDSGFYLCACGGEGGSTDTQYFGPGTRLTVL.

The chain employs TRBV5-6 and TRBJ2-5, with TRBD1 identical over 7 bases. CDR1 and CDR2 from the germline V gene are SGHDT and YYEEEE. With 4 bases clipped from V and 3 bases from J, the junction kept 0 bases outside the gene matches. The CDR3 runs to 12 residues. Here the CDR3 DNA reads TGTGCCAGCAGCACAGGGGAAGAGACCCAGTACTTC. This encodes CASSTGEETQYF.

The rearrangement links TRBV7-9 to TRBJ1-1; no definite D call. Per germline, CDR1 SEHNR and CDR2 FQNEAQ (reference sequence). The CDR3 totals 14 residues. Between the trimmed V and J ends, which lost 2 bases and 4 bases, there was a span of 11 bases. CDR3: CASSLRRETTEAFF. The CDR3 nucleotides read TGTGCCAGCAGCTTAAGGAGGGAAACCACTGAAGCTTTCTTT.

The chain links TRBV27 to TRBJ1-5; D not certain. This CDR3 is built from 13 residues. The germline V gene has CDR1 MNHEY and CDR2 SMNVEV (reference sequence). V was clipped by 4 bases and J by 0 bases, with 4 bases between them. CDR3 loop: CASSSYSNQPQHF. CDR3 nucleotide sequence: TGTGCCAGCAGTTCTTATAGCAATCAGCCCCAGCATTTT.

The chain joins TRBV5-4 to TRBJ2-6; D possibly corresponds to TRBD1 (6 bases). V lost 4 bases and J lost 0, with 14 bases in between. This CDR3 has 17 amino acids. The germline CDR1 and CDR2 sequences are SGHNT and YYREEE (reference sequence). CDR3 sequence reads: CASSQGQFISGANVLTF. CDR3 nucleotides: TGTGCCAGCAGCCAAGGACAGTTCATCTCTGGGGCCAACGTCCTGACTTTC.

The CDR3 sequence is CASSGTGGQPQHF. CDR3 DNA: TGTGCCAGCAGCGGGACAGGGGGACAGCCCCAGCATTTT. V is TRBV7-3 and J is TRBJ1-5; 11 nucleotides align to TRBD1. Per the germline V gene, CDR1 is SGHTA and CDR2 is FQGTGA. The CDR3 length is 13 residues. V was clipped by 5 bases and J by 7 bases; unmatched bases: 1. Variable domain in full (rest from reference TRBV7-3 and TRBJ1-5): GAGVSQTPSNKVTEKGKYVELRCDPISGHTALYWYRQSLGQGPEFLIYFQGTGAADDSGLPNDRFFAVRPEGSVSTLKIQRTERGDSAVYLCASSGTGGQPQHFGDGTRLSIL.

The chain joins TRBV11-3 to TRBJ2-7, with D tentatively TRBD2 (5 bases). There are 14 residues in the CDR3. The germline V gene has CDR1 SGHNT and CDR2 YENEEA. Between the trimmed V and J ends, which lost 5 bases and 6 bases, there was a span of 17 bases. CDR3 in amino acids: CASSPQERVGEQYF. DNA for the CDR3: TGTGCCAGCAGCCCCCAAGAGAGGGTGGGCGAGCAGTACTTC.

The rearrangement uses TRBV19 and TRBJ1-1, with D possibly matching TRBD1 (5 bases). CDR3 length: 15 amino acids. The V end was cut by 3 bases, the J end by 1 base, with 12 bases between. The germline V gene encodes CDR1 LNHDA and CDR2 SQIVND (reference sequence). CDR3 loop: CASSIWGGGNTEAFF. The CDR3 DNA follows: TGTGCCAGTAGTATCTGGGGCGGGGGGAACACTGAAGCTTTCTTT. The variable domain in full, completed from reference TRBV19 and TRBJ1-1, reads DGGITQSPKYLFRKEGQNVTLSCEQNLNHDAMYWYRQDPGQGLRLIYYSQIVNDFQKGDIAEGYSVSREKKESFPLTVTSAQKNPTAFYLCASSIWGGGNTEAFFGQGTRLTVV.

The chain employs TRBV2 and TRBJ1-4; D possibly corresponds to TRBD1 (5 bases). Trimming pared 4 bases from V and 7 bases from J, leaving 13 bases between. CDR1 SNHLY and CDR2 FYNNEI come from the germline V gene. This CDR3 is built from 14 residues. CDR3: CASSGGVGGEKLFF. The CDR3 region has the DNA TGTGCCAGCAGTGGCGGAGTCGGGGGTGAAAAACTGTTTTTT.

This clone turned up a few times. The CDR3 nucleotides read TGTGCCAGCAGCCGGGAACTTACAGCTGAAGCTTTCTTT. This codes for CASSRELTAEAFF. The chain uses TRBV7-9 and TRBJ1-1, with D uncertain. Germline V gene sequence: CDR1 SEHNR, CDR2 FQNEAQ (reference sequence). The CDR3 consists of 13 residues. V lost 5 bases and J lost 6, with 13 bases in between.

The CDR3 sequence: CSVEDNFRAQYF. CDR3 coding DNA: TGCAGCGTTGAAGACAACTTTCGTGCCCAGTACTTC. V gene TRBV29-1 combines with J gene TRBJ2-5; no clear D. Germline V gene lookup returns CDR1 SQVTM and CDR2 ANQGSEA. Trimming stripped 0 bases from V and 9 bases from J, with 11 bases between. The CDR3 contains 12 residues.

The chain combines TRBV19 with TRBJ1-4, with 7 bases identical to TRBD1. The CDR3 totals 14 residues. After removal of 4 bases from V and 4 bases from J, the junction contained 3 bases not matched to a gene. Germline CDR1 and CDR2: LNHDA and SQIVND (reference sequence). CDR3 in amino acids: CASSRGGGNEKLFF. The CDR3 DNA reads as TGTGCCAGTAGTAGAGGGGGCGGTAATGAAAAACTGTTTTTT.

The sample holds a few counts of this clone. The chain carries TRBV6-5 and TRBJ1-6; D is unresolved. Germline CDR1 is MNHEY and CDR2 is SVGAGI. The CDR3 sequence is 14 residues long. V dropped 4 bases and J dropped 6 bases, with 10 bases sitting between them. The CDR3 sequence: CASSLSSSNSPLHF. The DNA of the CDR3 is TGTGCCAGCAGTTTAAGTAGCAGTAATTCACCCCTCCACTTT.

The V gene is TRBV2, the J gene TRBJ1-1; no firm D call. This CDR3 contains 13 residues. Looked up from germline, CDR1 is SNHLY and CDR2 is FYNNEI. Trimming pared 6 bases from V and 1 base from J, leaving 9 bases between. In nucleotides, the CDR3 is TGTGCCAGCAGCCCTATAGAGAACACTGAAGCTTTCTTT. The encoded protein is CASSPIENTEAFF.

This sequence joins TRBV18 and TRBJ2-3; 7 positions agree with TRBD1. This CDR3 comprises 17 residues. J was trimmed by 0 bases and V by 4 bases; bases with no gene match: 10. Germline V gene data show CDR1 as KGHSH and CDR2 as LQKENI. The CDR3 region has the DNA TGTGCCAGCTCACGCCAGACAGGGCTGGGGAGCACAGATACGCAGTATTTT. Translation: CASSRQTGLGSTDTQYF.

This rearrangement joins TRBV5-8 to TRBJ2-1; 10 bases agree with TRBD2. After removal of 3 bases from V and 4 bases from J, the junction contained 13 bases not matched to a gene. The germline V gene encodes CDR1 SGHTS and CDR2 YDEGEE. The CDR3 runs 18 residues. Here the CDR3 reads CASSSVGGSGGVYNEQFF. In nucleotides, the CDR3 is TGTGCCAGCAGCTCCGTTGGGGGCAGCGGGGGGGTTTACAATGAGCAGTTCTTC. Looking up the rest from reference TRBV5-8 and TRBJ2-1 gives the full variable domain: EAGVTQSPTHLIKTRGQQATLRCSPISGHTSVYWYQQALGLGLQFLLWYDEGEERNRGNFPPRFSGRQFPNYSSELNVNALELEDSALYLCASSSVGGSGGVYNEQFFGPGTRLTVL.

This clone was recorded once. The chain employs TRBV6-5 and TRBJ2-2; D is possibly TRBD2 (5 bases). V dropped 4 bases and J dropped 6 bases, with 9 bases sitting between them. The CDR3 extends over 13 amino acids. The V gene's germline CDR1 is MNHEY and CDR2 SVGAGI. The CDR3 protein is CASSSGRAGELFF. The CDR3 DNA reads TGTGCCAGCAGTTCGGGAAGGGCCGGGGAGCTGTTTTTT.

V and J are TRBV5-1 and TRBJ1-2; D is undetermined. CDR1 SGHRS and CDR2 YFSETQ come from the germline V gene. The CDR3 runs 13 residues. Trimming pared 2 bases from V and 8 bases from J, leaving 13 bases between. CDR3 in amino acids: CASSFGEVQGYTF. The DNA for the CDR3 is TGCGCCAGCAGCTTTGGGGAGGTGCAGGGCTACACCTTC. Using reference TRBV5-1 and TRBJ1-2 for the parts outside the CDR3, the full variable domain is KAGVTQTPRYLIKTRGQQVTLSCSPISGHRSVSWYQQTPGQGLQFLFEYFSETQRNKGNFPGRFSGRQFSNSRSEMNVSTLELGDSALYLCASSFGEVQGYTFGSGTRLTVV.